This TCR beta chain was recorded in a study of blood T cell repertoires in COVID-19 (dated by TCRdb to the early 2020s). For the study in its entirety: The collaborator samples originated in the United States, Italy and Spain and spanned the acute and convalescent phases of COVID-19. The prospective study material was composed of cDNA or gDNA derived from T cells, B-cell-depleted T cells, or PBMCs. Deeply sampled blood TCRbeta repertoires from subjects exposed to, actively infected with, or recovered from COVID-19 were included in the dataset. The repertoires were released in a freely available public database intended as a resource for research on the immune response to SARS-CoV-2. Samples were obtained from the ongoing ImmuneRACE study (first 160 participants) and from 1,200 or so subjects provided by 6 global collaborators. A de-identified subject ID, COVID-19 status, age in years and sex were almost always included in the sample metadata. HLA class I and class II types, where available, came from metadata supplied by the sample provider rather than from assay-based typing. Results the study describes overall, beyond this receptor: The amount of clinical and demographic metadata varied by source and participant and was provided uncurated.

The collaborating institutions used their own protocols to collect whole blood in K2EDTA tubes. For TCRbeta analysis, collaborators shipped samples in one of three forms: frozen whole blood, isolated PBMCs, or DNA extracted from either of those sample types. The immunoSEQ Assay, a bias-controlled multiplex PCR, was used to amplify TCRbeta CDR3 regions from genomic DNA. The authors processed their data as follows. Within the assay, amplification of reference gene primers was used to estimate how many nucleated cells each sample contained. Sequence reads were collapsed and filtered to measure the absolute abundance of every unique TCRbeta CDR3 rearrangement. For each sample, productive Simpson clonality was calculated as the square root of Simpson's diversity index across productive rearrangements. Entries here come from immuneACCESS through TCRdb and include only in-frame sequences with V and J called. Some clones fail to appear in such tables; in the studies checked, an unresolved V gene covers under half of the shortfall, and the cause of the remainder is unknown. That table supplies the V and J calls and clone size; D and trimming were determined from the DNA. The sample table records about 36,000 clones; around nine tenths of these occur just once. The ten largest clones capture around 2% of the sample.

V and J are truncated by 4 bases and 5 bases respectively, leaving an intervening sequence of 9 bases. CDR1 DFQATT and CDR2 SNEGSKA are derived from the germline V gene (reference sequence). The CDR3, cysteine through phenylalanine, is 11 amino acids long. Only the CDR3 DNA is retained, 33 bases long and in frame from the first base. This clone was seen only a few times. The target of this receptor is not known. Base qualities were left out, and no much larger clone turns up one base away. This chain joins TRBV20-1 to TRBJ2-7; TRBD1 is possibly the D segment (5 matching bases). The sequence came from a human donor in a cohort sampled during active COVID-19. Sequenced material: peripheral blood. The CDR3 reads CSATKGDEQYF. The DNA sequence reads TGCAGTGCTACTAAAGGGGACGAGCAGTACTTC.